The entry below gives a single T cell receptor beta chain sequence along with its context. This sample stems from a study of blood T cell repertoires in COVID-19. Across the whole study: Sample material is recorded as cDNA or gDNA derived from T cells, B-cell-depleted T cells, or PBMCs.

Methods used by the authors: Researchers report that nucleated cell counts were estimated from reference gene primer amplification. Here immunoSEQ multiplex PCR was the method, and the copy in TCRdb shows in-frame clones only, minus some. That table supplies the V and J calls and clone size; D and trimming were determined from the DNA. The sample carries approximately 390,000 clones, over 75% recorded once. Germline V lookup: CDR1 LGHDT, CDR2 YNNKEL (reference sequence). Losses at the gene ends were 4 bases for V and 8 bases for J; bases not matched to a gene: 6. The CDR3 has 14 amino acids. The clonotype originates from a woman aged 40-49 years with acute COVID-19. Sequenced material: PBMCs or T cells enriched from blood (not recorded which). The V call is TRBV3-1 (or the pseudogene TRBV3-2), the J call TRBJ1-4; TRBD1 matches at 8 bases. This CDR3 is CASSPQGGGEKLFF. CDR3 coding DNA: TGTGCCAGCAGCCCACAGGGGGGAGGAGAAAAACTGTTTTTT.